The clone carrying this T cell receptor beta chain has just one count. The data originate from a study of T cells in Graves' hyperthyroidism and ophthalmopathy. Template material for amplifying TCR beta CDR3 regions consisted of RNA transcripts. Primed by the HTBI set, a first-round RT-PCR was run on the TCR CDR3. TCRdb reanalysed the multiplex PCR reads using MiXCR and keeps one entry per CDR3 protein. This repertoire shows roughly 640,000 distinct CDR3 sequences, approximately 16% found once; its top ten account for about 3.5%. The sequencing sample was made of blood. This sequence originates from a woman in her thirties or forties with Graves' ophthalmopathy.

CDR3 loop: CASSFGQGGDQPQHF. In nucleotides, the CDR3 is TGTGCCAGCAGTTTTGGACAGGGGGGCGATCAGCCCCAGCATTTT. This chain links TRBV12-3 or TRBV12-4 with TRBJ1-5, with TRBD1 matching 10 bases. The V and J ends lost 3 bases and 5 bases, in that order; junction bases with no gene match: 4. This CDR3 spans 15 amino acids.